This TCR beta chain comes out of a study of blood T cell repertoires in COVID-19. Study overall: From the United States, Italy and Spain came samples of acute and convalescent COVID-19.

The CDR3 runs to 11 residues. Trimming removed 7 bases at V and 8 bases at J, with 11 bases between. Germline values: CDR1 LNHDA, CDR2 SQIVND (reference sequence). In the authors' workflow: Amplified reference gene primers provided the basis for estimating nucleated cell counts. This table comes from immunoSEQ multiplex PCR, and its TCRdb copy is limited to in-frame clones, with some not included. Clonal size and the V and J genes are those of that table, whereas D and trimming came from the DNA. The profile shows under 350,000 clones, 85% to 90% of them singletons. Followed longitudinally, the Seattle patients had been enrolled during active infection.

This rearrangement joins TRBV19 to TRBJ1-2; D not resolved. The TCR sequence derives from a woman aged 25 to 39 with COVID-19, enrolled during active disease. The sequenced sample consisted of peripheral blood. The CDR3 nucleotides read TGTGCCAGTAAAGCGCTTGGGGGCTACACCTTC. As protein: CASKALGGYTF.